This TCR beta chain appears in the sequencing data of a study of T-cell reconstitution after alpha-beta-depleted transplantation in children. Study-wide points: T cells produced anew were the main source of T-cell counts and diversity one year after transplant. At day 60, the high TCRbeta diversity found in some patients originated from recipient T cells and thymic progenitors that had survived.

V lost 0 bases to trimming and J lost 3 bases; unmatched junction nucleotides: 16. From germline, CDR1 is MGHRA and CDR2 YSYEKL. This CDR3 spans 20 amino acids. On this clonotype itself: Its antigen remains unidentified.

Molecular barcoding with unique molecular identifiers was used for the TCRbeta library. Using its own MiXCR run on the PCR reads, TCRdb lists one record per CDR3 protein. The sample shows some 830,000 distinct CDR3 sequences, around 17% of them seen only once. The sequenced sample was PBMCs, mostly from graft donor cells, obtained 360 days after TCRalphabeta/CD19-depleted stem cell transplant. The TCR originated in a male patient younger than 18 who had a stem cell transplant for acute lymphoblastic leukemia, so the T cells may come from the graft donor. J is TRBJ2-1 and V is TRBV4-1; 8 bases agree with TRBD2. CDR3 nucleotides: TGCGCCAGCAGCCAAGAGTATTTGGGACTAGGTGCGGGAGTCTACAATGAGCAGTTCTTC. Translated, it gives CASSQEYLGLGAGVYNEQFF.